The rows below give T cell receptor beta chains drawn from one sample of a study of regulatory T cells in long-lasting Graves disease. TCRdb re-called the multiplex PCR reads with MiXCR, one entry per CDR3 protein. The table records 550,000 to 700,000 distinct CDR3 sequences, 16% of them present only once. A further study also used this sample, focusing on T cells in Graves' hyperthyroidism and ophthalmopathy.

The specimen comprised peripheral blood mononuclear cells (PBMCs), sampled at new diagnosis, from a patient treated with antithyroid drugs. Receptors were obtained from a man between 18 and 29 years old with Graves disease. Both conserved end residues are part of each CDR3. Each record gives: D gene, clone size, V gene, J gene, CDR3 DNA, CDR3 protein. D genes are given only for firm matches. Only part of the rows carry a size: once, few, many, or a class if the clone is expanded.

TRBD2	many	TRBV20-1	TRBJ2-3	TGCAGTGCTCACGAGGGACTAGCGGGAGCAGATACGCAGTATTTT	CSAHEGLAGADTQYF
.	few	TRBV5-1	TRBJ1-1	TGCGCCAGCAGCTTGGTTGTAGGGGGGCTCACTGAAGCTTTCTTT	CASSLVVGGLTEAFF
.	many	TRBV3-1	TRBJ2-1	TGTGCCAGCAGCCAGGAGTTCGGTGAGCAGTTCTTC	CASSQEFGEQFF
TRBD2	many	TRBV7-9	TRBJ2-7	TGTGCCAGCAGCCCGAAACTTAGCGGGAGGGCCCACGAGCAGTACTTC	CASSPKLSGRAHEQYF
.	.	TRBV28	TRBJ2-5	TGTGCCAGCAGTTTAGCAACCGCGGGGACCAGCAGGGAGACCCAGTACTTC	CASSLATAGTSRETQYF
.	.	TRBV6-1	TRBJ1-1	TGTGCCAGCAGCTTTCAGATCCAGAACACTGAAGCTTTCTTT	CASSFQIQNTEAFF
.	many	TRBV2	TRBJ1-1	TGTGCCAGCACCTCGGGGGGGACGTGGACTGAAGCTTTCTTT	CASTSGGTWTEAFF
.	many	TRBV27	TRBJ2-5	TGTGCCAGCAGCGGAGGGCGAGAGACCCAGTACTTC	CASSGGRETQYF
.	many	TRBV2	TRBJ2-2	TGTGCCAGCAGTGAATCCGGGGAGCTGTTTTTT	CASSESGELFF
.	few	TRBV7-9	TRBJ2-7	TGTGCCAGCAGCTTAGGGGTCGGGCGGACGGGTGACTACGAGCAGTACTTC	CASSLGVGRTGDYEQYF
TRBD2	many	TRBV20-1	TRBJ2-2	TGCAGTGCTAGCGGGGGGTTTTTGAACACCGGGGAGCTGTTTTTT	CSASGGFLNTGELFF
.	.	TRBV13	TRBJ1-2	TGTGCCAGCAGCTTACGGACAGTTAACTATGGCTACACCTTC	CASSLRTVNYGYTF
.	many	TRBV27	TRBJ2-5	TGTGCCAGCAGTAGCCAAAGGGGGCAAGAGACCCAGTACTTC	CASSSQRGQETQYF
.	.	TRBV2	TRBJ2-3	TGTGCCAGCAGTCAGAGCGGTACTAGCACAGATACGCAGTATTTT	CASSQSGTSTDTQYF
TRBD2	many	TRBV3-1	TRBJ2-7	TGTGCCAGCAGCCACCGGACTAGCGGGACCTACGAGCAGTACTTC	CASSHRTSGTYEQYF
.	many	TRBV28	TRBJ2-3	TGTGCCAGCAGTTTGTCAGGGGTGGGCACAGATACGCAGTATTTT	CASSLSGVGTDTQYF
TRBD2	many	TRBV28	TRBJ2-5	TGTGCCAGCAGTTTAATCGCGGGAGAAGAGCGAGAGACCCAGTACTTC	CASSLIAGEERETQYF